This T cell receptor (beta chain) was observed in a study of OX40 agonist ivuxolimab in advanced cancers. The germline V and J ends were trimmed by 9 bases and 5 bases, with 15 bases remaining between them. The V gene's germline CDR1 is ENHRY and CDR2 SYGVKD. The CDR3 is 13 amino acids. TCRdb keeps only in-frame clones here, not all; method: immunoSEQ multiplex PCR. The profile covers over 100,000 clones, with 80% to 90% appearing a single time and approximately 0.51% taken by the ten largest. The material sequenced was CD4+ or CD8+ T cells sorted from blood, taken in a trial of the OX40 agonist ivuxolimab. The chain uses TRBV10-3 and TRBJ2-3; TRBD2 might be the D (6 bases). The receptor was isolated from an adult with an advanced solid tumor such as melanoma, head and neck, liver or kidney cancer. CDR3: CAINGPSEDTQYF. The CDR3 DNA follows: TGTGCCATTAATGGCCCTAGCGAAGATACGCAGTATTTT.